This TCR beta chain was recovered during a study of blood T cell repertoires in COVID-19. Profiling relied on immunoSEQ multiplex PCR, and the TCRdb table lists in-frame clones only, not all of them. Of over 450,000 clones listed, roughly 89% are singletons. CDR3 size: 15 residues. V dropped 1 base and J dropped 4 bases, with 12 bases sitting between them. Per germline, CDR1 LGHNA and CDR2 YNFKEQ. This TCR was sampled from a young man with COVID-19, enrolled during active disease. This chain links TRBV4-2 with TRBJ2-3; D gene ambiguous. Sequenced sample: peripheral blood. The CDR3 loop reads CASSQVGLAADTQYF. CDR3 sequence (DNA): TGTGCCAGCAGCCAAGTTGGGCTGGCCGCAGATACGCAGTATTTT.